This T cell receptor (beta chain) came from a study of T cells in localized non-small cell lung cancer. Some clones are missing from TCRdb's copy, which holds only in-frame ones; the method was immunoSEQ multiplex PCR. The sample holds 3,000 to 3,500 clones, 34% seen once. A note on this clone: Its specificity is not known.

The study's findings and limits: Uninvolved nearby lung showed the greatest T cell clonality, exceeding that found in tumor.

V was cut by 6 bases and J by 5 bases, with 14 bases left in between. The CDR3 extends over 13 amino acids. Germline CDR1 reads SGDLS; CDR2 reads YYNGEE. This specimen was lung tumor tissue, taken before any cancer treatment. This clonotype was obtained from a female donor older than 55 with stage I lung adenocarcinoma. The chain carries TRBV9 and TRBJ1-1; D uncertain. DNA of the CDR3: TGTGCCAGCACCCAGTTCGGTGGGACTGAAGCTTTCTTT. Amino acids: CASTQFGGTEAFF.